One and the same sample provided the 30 T cell receptor beta chains below, sequenced in a study of beta chain features in type 1 diabetes. Sequenced material consisted of expressed TCRB transcripts (all of the isolated RNA was reverse transcribed). TCRdb keeps only in-frame clones here, not all; method: immunoSEQ multiplex PCR. The sample carries 400,000 to 450,000 clones, more than 11% recorded once. The sequenced sample was naive CD4+ T cells from blood. These receptors were obtained from a man aged 30 to 45 in good health.

The table lists this clone with many counts. The V gene is TRBV28, the J gene TRBJ2-6; D gene ambiguous. CDR3 length equals 13 residues. V was shortened by 8 bases and J by 4 bases, with 9 bases between the two germline ends. Germline CDR1 reads MDHEN; CDR2 reads SYDVKM. DNA of the CDR3: TGTGCCAGCGCCTTTGAGGGGGCCAACGTCCTGACTTTC. Amino acid sequence: CASAFEGANVLTF. Full variable domain (remainder filled in from reference TRBV28 and TRBJ2-6): DVKVTQSSRYLVKRTGEKVFLECVQDMDHENMFWYRQDPGLGLRLIYFSYDVKMKEKGDIPEGYSVSREKKERFSLILESASTNQTSMYLCASAFEGANVLTFGAGSRLTVL.

The chain recombines TRBV7-9 with TRBJ2-7; 11 bases fit TRBD2. Germline CDR1 and CDR2: SEHNR and FQNEAQ (reference sequence). Losses at the gene ends were 2 bases for V and 6 bases for J; bases not matched to a gene: 6. The CDR3 sequence is 15 residues long. The CDR3 bases are TGTGCCAGCAGCTTATCTAGCGGGAGGACAGTCGAGCAGTACGTC. Translation gives CASSLSSGRTVEQYV.

In this sample, this clone turned up a few times. This chain links TRBV25-1 with TRBJ2-7; TRBD1 matches at 7 bases. The germline V gene encodes CDR1 MGHDK and CDR2 SYGVNS. The V gene end was trimmed by 4 bases and the J gene end by 6 bases; junction bases not matched to a gene: 12. The CDR3 contains 15 residues. The CDR3 reads CASSGDSQLCLEQYV. In nucleotides, the CDR3 is TGTGCCAGCAGTGGGGACAGCCAATTGTGCCTCGAGCAGTACGTC.

The chain combines TRBV6-5 with TRBJ1-5, with D perhaps matching TRBD1 (6 bases). This CDR3 spans 13 amino acids. Trimming pared 8 bases from V and 5 bases from J, leaving 13 bases between. CDR1 MNHEY and CDR2 SVGAGI come from the germline V gene. CDR3 in DNA: TGTGCCAGCGGGAGGGGGGGTGATCAGCCCCAGCATTTT. It yields the protein CASGRGGDQPQHF.

This clone was picked up a small number of times. The chain uses TRBV27 and TRBJ2-5, with unresolved D. This CDR3 is 14 amino acids long. Deletions cut 5 bases from V and 9 bases from J, with 19 bases between. Germline lookup yields CDR1 MNHEY and CDR2 SMNVEV (reference sequence). The CDR3 DNA is TGTGCCAGCAGTCCCAACGTCCTGGGTACGGCCCAGTACTTC. Its protein product is CASSPNVLGTAQYF.

This chain links TRBV19 with TRBJ2-7; the match to TRBD2 covers 10 bases. CDR1 LNHDA and CDR2 SQIVND come from the germline V gene (reference sequence). V was pared by 4 bases and J by 6 bases, with 3 bases of the junction left unmatched. The CDR3 totals 13 residues. This CDR3 reads CASSTGLASEQYF. As DNA, the CDR3 is TGTGCCAGTAGTACGGGACTAGCGTCCGAGCAGTACTTC.

The chain combines TRBV2 with TRBJ2-1; a possible D gene is TRBD1 (6 bases). The CDR3 extends over 15 amino acids. V shed 5 bases and J shed 3 bases, with 14 bases lying between them. The V gene's germline CDR1 is SNHLY and CDR2 FYNNEI. The DNA of the CDR3 is TGTGCCAGCAGTATTACAGGGAATATCTACAATGAGCAGTTCTTC. Its translation: CASSITGNIYNEQFF.

This clone has a handful of counts. The chain combines TRBV7-2 with TRBJ2-2, with D hard to call. Between the trimmed V and J ends, which lost 7 bases and 2 bases, there was a span of 11 bases. The germline V gene has CDR1 SGHTA and CDR2 FQGNSA. The CDR3 has 14 residues. The CDR3 DNA follows: TGTGCCAGCACTCCCGGACCTAACACCGGGGAGCTGTTTTTT. This gives the protein CASTPGPNTGELFF.

This clone has a handful of counts. The chain couples TRBV14 to TRBJ2-1; a weak D match, TRBD1 (6 bases). Germline CDR1 SGHDN, CDR2 FVKESK. This CDR3 region has 15 residues. With 1 base removed from V and 4 bases from J, the gap between germline ends came to 11 bases. The DNA for the CDR3 is TGTGCCAGCAGCCAAGTCGGGACACCGTACAATGAGCAGTTCTTC. The encoded protein is CASSQVGTPYNEQFF.

The rearrangement links TRBV9 to TRBJ2-3, with 9 nucleotides matching TRBD2. The trim removed 4 bases at V and 2 bases at J, leaving 11 bases unmatched. The length of the CDR3 is 17 residues. Per the germline V gene, CDR1 is SGDLS and CDR2 is YYNGEE. The CDR3: CASSKKRLAGHTDTQYF. For the CDR3, the DNA is TGTGCCAGCAGCAAAAAACGGCTAGCGGGACACACAGATACGCAGTATTTT.

This clone was observed a few times. The genes are TRBV18 and TRBJ2-3; unclear D gene. The CDR3 contains 14 residues. With 1 base removed from V and 8 bases from J, the gap between germline ends came to 13 bases. Germline lookup yields CDR1 KGHSH and CDR2 LQKENI. DNA of the CDR3: TGTGCCAGCTCACCACGGGGTCCATCGGCTACGCAGTATTTT. Protein: CASSPRGPSATQYF.

This chain links TRBV7-6 with TRBJ2-1; D is possibly TRBD2 (5 bases). The ends were cut back, 1 base at V and 1 base at J, with 17 bases in the middle. Germline values: CDR1 SGHVS, CDR2 FNYEAQ. The CDR3 extends over 18 amino acids. CDR3 sequence (DNA): TGTGCCAGCAGCTTAGGCCTTCAAGCGGTTGGGTCCTACAATGAGCAGTTCTTC. Its protein product is CASSLGLQAVGSYNEQFF.

This chain joins TRBV5-1 and TRBJ2-7, with TRBD2 matching over 12 bases. V was pared by 5 bases and J by 1 base, with 4 bases of the junction left unmatched. The CDR3 spans 15 residues. Germline V gives CDR1 SGHRS, CDR2 YFSETQ. CDR3 protein: CASRAGTSGSYEQYV. DNA for the CDR3: TGCGCCAGCAGAGCCGGGACTAGCGGGTCCTACGAGCAGTACGTC.

The gene calls are TRBV11-2 and TRBJ2-7; 11 nucleotides align to TRBD2. The CDR3 has 17 residues. Germline values: CDR1 SGHAT, CDR2 FQNNGV. V lost 5 bases and J lost 6; bases outside the gene matches: 15. As DNA, the CDR3 is TGTGCCAGCAGCCCACTACCAGTTGGTCTAGCGGGAGGCGAGCAGTACGTC. It specifies CASSPLPVGLAGGEQYV.

This clone has just a few counts. CDR3 sequence: CSVEDSRGHPNTEAFF. The DNA for the CDR3 is TGCAGCGTTGAAGACAGTAGGGGACACCCGAACACTGAAGCTTTCTTT. The chain employs TRBV29-1 and TRBJ1-1; a possible D gene is TRBD1 (6 bases). Germline V CDR1 and CDR2: SQVTM, ANQGSEA. CDR3 length equals 16 residues. V lost 0 bases to trimming and J lost 1 base, with 15 bases between them.

The chain joins TRBV19 to TRBJ1-2, with 7 bases identical to TRBD1. Germline V gives CDR1 LNHDA, CDR2 SQIVND (reference sequence). The ends lost 7 bases at V and 6 bases at J; junction bases unmatched: 8. The CDR3 covers 13 residues. The DNA for the CDR3 is TGTGCCAGTACCCCCGCCAGGGGGGATGGCTACACCTTC. Protein sequence: CASTPARGDGYTF.

This clone was observed a handful of times. V usage is TRBV4-3 and J usage is TRBJ2-2; 12 bases align to TRBD2. The CDR3 runs 16 residues. CDR1 and CDR2 (germline): LGHNA, YSLEER. V gave up 3 bases and J gave up 5 bases; unmatched junction bases: 4. This CDR3 reads CASSQGGLAGTGELFF. Here the CDR3 DNA reads TGCGCCAGCAGCCAGGGAGGACTAGCGGGAACCGGGGAGCTGTTTTTT.

The chain links TRBV4-3 to TRBJ1-2; the D is unclear. This CDR3 contains 14 residues. Deletions cut 0 bases from V and 3 bases from J, with 8 bases between. Germline V CDR1 and CDR2: LGHNA, YSLEER. CDR3 sequence: CASSQETGHYGYTF. CDR3 nucleotide sequence: TGCGCCAGCAGCCAAGAGACCGGTCACTATGGCTACACCTTC.

This chain joins TRBV7-2 and TRBJ2-1, with 11 bases identical to TRBD2. The CDR3 covers 15 residues. Germline CDR1 reads SGHTA; CDR2 reads FQGNSA. V lost 4 bases to trimming and J lost 6 bases; unmatched junction nucleotides: 5. The DNA of the CDR3 is TGTGCCAGCAGCTCGCCGGGACTAGCGGTCAATGAGCAGTTCTTC. This sequence encodes CASSSPGLAVNEQFF.

V and J are TRBV9 and TRBJ1-3; no reliable D call. The V gene lost 4 bases and the J gene lost 0 bases, with 5 bases spanning the gap. This CDR3 is 13 amino acids long. Germline assignment: CDR1 SGDLS and CDR2 YYNGEE. The CDR3 protein is CASSQISGNTIYF. The CDR3 bases are TGTGCCAGCAGCCAAATCTCTGGAAACACCATATATTTT.

The chain joins TRBV30 to TRBJ1-1; the D gene is possibly TRBD1 (6 bases). Germline V gene sequence: CDR1 GTSNPN, CDR2 SVGIG (reference sequence). The CDR3 is 14 amino acids. V was cut by 5 bases and J by 3 bases, with 16 bases left in between. CDR3 residues: CAWSGDIRDTEAFF. DNA for the CDR3: TGTGCCTGGTCAGGGGATATCAGGGACACTGAAGCTTTCTTT.

The rearrangement links TRBV18 to TRBJ2-4; 12 bases align to TRBD2. CDR1 and CDR2 (germline): KGHSH, LQKENI. The CDR3 is 16 residues long. Losses at the gene ends were 3 bases for V and 4 bases for J; bases not matched to a gene: 4. The CDR3 DNA reads as TGTGCCAGCTCACCTGGGACTAGCGGGCTTAAAAACATTCAGTACTTC. Its protein is CASSPGTSGLKNIQYF.

This clone was observed a few times. The chain employs TRBV7-6 and TRBJ2-1; a weak D match, TRBD1 (7 bases). The CDR3 sequence is 15 residues long. Germline CDR1 is SGHVS and CDR2 is FNYEAQ. V gave up 5 bases and J gave up 9 bases, with 20 bases separating them. This CDR3 reads CASSLAGTAGLEQFF. CDR3 nucleotide sequence: TGTGCCAGCAGCCTCGCCGGGACAGCGGGTCTTGAGCAGTTCTTC. Full variable domain (outside the CDR3, taken from reference TRBV7-6 and TRBJ2-1): GAGVSQSPRYKVTKRGQDVALRCDPISGHVSLYWYRQALGQGPEFLTYFNYEAQQDKSGLPNDRFSAERPEGSISTLTIQRTEQRDSAMYRCASSLAGTAGLEQFFGPGTRLTVL.

This clone came up a few times. The V and J genes are TRBV9 and TRBJ2-2; 8 bases align to TRBD2. Losses at the gene ends were 2 bases for V and 1 base for J; bases not matched to a gene: 4. The CDR3 runs to 16 residues. Germline V gene data show CDR1 as SGDLS and CDR2 as YYNGEE. The CDR3 spells CASSVTSGKNTGELFF. CDR3 sequence (DNA): TGTGCCAGCAGCGTTACTAGCGGAAAGAACACCGGGGAGCTGTTTTTT. Full variable domain (missing parts from reference TRBV9 and TRBJ2-2): DSGVTQTPKHLITATGQRVTLRCSPRSGDLSVYWYQQSLDQGLQFLIQYYNGEERAKGNILERFSAQQFPDLHSELNLSSLELGDSALYFCASSVTSGKNTGELFFGEGSRLTVL.

The rearrangement joins TRBV10-3 to TRBJ2-1, with 11 bases aligning to TRBD2. J was trimmed by 6 bases and V by 6 bases; bases with no gene match: 4. The CDR3 totals 14 residues. From germline, CDR1 is ENHRY and CDR2 SYGVKD. CDR3 nucleotide sequence: TGTGCCATCAGCTTTAGCGGGAGGGCCAATGAGCAGTTCTTC. It yields the protein CAISFSGRANEQFF.

V usage is TRBV7-9 and J usage is TRBJ2-1; D unclear. The germline V gene encodes CDR1 SEHNR and CDR2 FQNEAQ (reference sequence). CDR3 length: 11 amino acids. Trimming stripped 2 bases from V and 9 bases from J, with 5 bases between. CDR3 region: CASSLLGEQFF. DNA for the CDR3: TGTGCCAGCAGCTTATTGGGTGAGCAGTTCTTC.

The chain has TRBV4-2 and TRBJ1-2; D not certain. Germline V CDR1 and CDR2: LGHNA, YNFKEQ. CDR3 length: 15 amino acids. V dropped 2 bases and J dropped 2 bases, with 12 bases sitting between them. The CDR3 spells CASSQTPGTNYGYTF. In DNA, the CDR3 is TGTGCCAGCAGCCAAACTCCCGGTACAAACTATGGCTACACCTTC.

This clone was detected a few times. The genes are TRBV11-3 and TRBJ2-3; 10 bases fit TRBD2. CDR1 is SGHNT and CDR2 is YENEEA in the germline V gene. Trimming took 8 bases from V and 2 from J; bases not matched to a gene: 13. The CDR3 is 17 residues long. The CDR3 DNA reads TGTGCCAGCCCCTATGCGGCGACTAGCGGGCACACAGATACGCAGTATTTT. This gives the protein CASPYAATSGHTDTQYF.

V is TRBV5-4 and J is TRBJ2-1, with a possible D match to TRBD2 (6 bases). CDR1 and CDR2 (germline): SGHNT, YYREEE (reference sequence). The length of the CDR3 is 14 residues. Trimming stripped 4 bases from V and 1 base from J, with 9 bases between. CDR3 DNA: TGTGCCAGCAGCCTCCGGGGGTCCTACAATGAGCAGTTCTTC. Protein: CASSLRGSYNEQFF.

This clone was observed a handful of times. This chain's CDR3 is CASSLLPEATNEKLFF. CDR3 sequence (DNA): TGTGCCAGCAGCCTATTACCAGAAGCAACTAATGAAAAACTGTTTTTT. The chain combines TRBV5-6 with TRBJ1-4; the D is unclear. CDR1 is SGHDT and CDR2 is YYEEEE in the germline V gene. The CDR3 is made up of 16 amino acids. V shed 4 bases and J shed 0 bases, with 13 bases lying between them.